This note documents a single T cell receptor (beta chain) sequence. Germline CDR1 and CDR2: LNHDA and SQIVND (reference sequence). The trim removed 6 bases at V and 4 bases at J, leaving 16 bases unmatched. This CDR3 is built from 17 residues. This sample is part of a study of T cell changes during pregnancy in multiple sclerosis. The protocol was immunoSEQ multiplex PCR, while the TCRdb copy is restricted to in-frame clones and leaves out a portion. The sample lists about 71,000 clones, about 91% occurring once. This clonotype was sampled from a female donor with multiple sclerosis, enrolled in a pregnancy study. This chain links TRBV19 with TRBJ1-1; 8 nucleotides match TRBD1. Sequencing was performed on CD8+ T cells from peripheral blood mononuclear cells, taken before pregnancy. The CDR3 nucleotides read TGTGCCAGTAGGACCACCCAACAGGGGGGGCGAGGCACTGAAGCTTTCTTT. It translates to CASRTTQQGGRGTEAFF.